This T cell receptor beta chain appears in the sequencing data of a study of T cell repertoires in cytomegalovirus infection (dated by TCRdb to the late 2010s). A note on the overall study: Alongside well-studied HLA-B-restricted epitopes, the peptide stimulations were aimed at recently identified HLA-C-restricted CMV epitopes, whose presentation resists viral immunomodulation. Because public TCR beta signatures pointed to carriage of CMV infection together with the matching HLA type, the HLA type of each donor mattered for the analysis. What the study reported, not specific to this receptor: The ex vivo response was dominated by HLA-C-restricted CMV-specific TCR beta clonotypes, which also provided the single most frequent clonotype in two of eight donors. In both this cohort and an independent roughly 350-donor cohort, the cumulative frequency of public TCR beta family members distinguished carriers of CMV infection plus the relevant HLA type.

TCRdb shows the sequencer as Illumina HiSeq 1500. The public reads were reprocessed in TCRdb via fastp at Q25 and MiXCR, keeping in-frame beta chains. For every CDR3 protein sequence, its rows merge into one entry that carries the most common genes and DNA. The sample yields roughly 570,000 distinct CDR3 sequences; 40% were counted once. The ten largest make up 48% of the sample. Reading the label with the study, this specimen's treatment or condition is: in vitro stimulation with specific CMV peptide epitopes to enrich CMV-specific T cells. Reading the germline V gene gives CDR1 MNHNS and CDR2 SASEGT. V loses 8 bases of germline sequence and J loses 3 bases, and the interval between the two ends is 16 bases. Including the terminal cysteine and phenylalanine, the CDR3 comprises 14 residues. The kept DNA is CDR3 alone, 42 bases in frame from the first base. This clonotype has just a few counts. Its antigen target is currently unknown. Base qualities were left out, and no much larger clone turns up one base away.

The source was cultured PBMCs, collected from culture after CMV antigen stimulation. This receptor was identified in a human donor in good health (CMV status not recorded). Some clones in this sample may be carry-over from other donors' samples. This sequence uses TRBV6-1 and TRBJ1-1; the D gene identity is not certain. For the CDR3, the sequence is CASGLVGFDTEAFF. The DNA sequence follows: TGTGCCAGCGGATTAGTGGGGTTCGACACTGAAGCTTTCTTT.